Shown below are 14 T cell receptor beta chains from a single sample sequenced in a study of low-dose radiotherapy and immunotherapy resistance in tumors. Time point given: before trial treatment. TRAV- and TRBV-specific primers, spanning alpha and beta chains, primed first-strand cDNA. With a constant-region primer and a V-primer adapter, TCRs were subjected to 15 to 25 PCR cycles of amplification. TCRdb re-derived calls from the reads in MiXCR, one entry per CDR3 protein. The sample holds approximately 84,000 distinct CDR3 sequences; around 17% are singletons and the top ten take 2.8%. This specimen consisted of PBMCs, obtained before treatment. The origin of the receptors is a male donor with prostate cancer.

This clonotype was counted many times. V is TRBV10-3 and J is TRBJ2-7; tentatively, D is TRBD1 or TRBD2 (5 bases each). Germline V gene data show CDR1 as ENHRY and CDR2 as SYGVKD. Trimming stripped 8 bases from V and 2 bases from J, with 16 bases between. The CDR3 sequence is 14 residues long. This chain's CDR3 is CAIGWGRTTYEQYF. In nucleotides, the CDR3 is TGTGCCATCGGATGGGGACGGACCACCTACGAGCAGTACTTC.

The table lists this clonotype with a few counts. The chain uses TRBV10-3 and TRBJ1-3, with D tentatively TRBD1 (5 bases). In germline, CDR1 is ENHRY, CDR2 SYGVKD. The V and J ends lost 6 bases and 4 bases respectively, with 13 bases between them. The CDR3 contains 14 residues. For the CDR3, the DNA is TGTGCCATCAGCAGAGGGGTATCCGGAAACACCATATATTTT. Translated: CAISRGVSGNTIYF.

This sequence joins TRBV15 and TRBJ1-2; no clear D. From germline, CDR1 is LNHNV and CDR2 YYDKDF (reference sequence). V lost 0 bases and J lost 4, with 15 bases in between. This CDR3 comprises 16 residues. The CDR3: CATSRDTVTGGYGYTF. The CDR3 coding sequence is TGTGCCACCAGCAGAGATACCGTGACTGGAGGCTATGGCTACACCTTC.

This clonotype was counted ten times or more. The DNA for the CDR3 is TGTGCCAGCCGAACAGATAATTCACCCCTCCACTTT. Translating it yields CASRTDNSPLHF. J is TRBJ1-6 and V is TRBV2, with D unclear. The CDR3 sequence is 12 residues long. With 8 bases removed from V and 5 bases from J, the gap between germline ends came to 7 bases. Germline V gene sequence: CDR1 SNHLY, CDR2 FYNNEI. Drawing the rest from reference TRBV2 and TRBJ1-6, the complete variable domain is EPEVTQTPSHQVTQMGQEVILRCVPISNHLYFYWYRQILGQKVEFLVSFYNNEISEKSEIFDDQFSVERPDGSNFTLKIRSTKLEDSAMYFCASRTDNSPLHFGNGTRLTVT.

This clonotype was seen ten or more times. Here the CDR3 DNA reads TGTGCCACCAGTGAGGCGGGGGCCGGCACAGATACGCAGTATTTT. Amino acid sequence: CATSEAGAGTDTQYF. This sequence joins TRBV24-1 and TRBJ2-3, with D possibly TRBD2 on 7 matching bases. The V end lost 4 bases, the J end lost 1 base, and 11 bases lay between the germline ends. There are 15 residues in the CDR3. Germline values: CDR1 KGHDR, CDR2 SFDVKD.

The sample holds many counts of this clonotype. The chain's CDR3 is CASSRWGDEKLFF. In DNA, the CDR3 is TGTGCCAGCAGCAGATGGGGGGATGAAAAACTGTTTTTT. This chain connects TRBV6-6 to TRBJ1-4; D possibly corresponds to TRBD1 (5 bases). There are 13 residues in the CDR3. Trimming cost V 6 bases and J 6 bases, with 11 bases left between them. The germline V gene encodes CDR1 MNHNY and CDR2 SVGAGI (reference sequence).

This clonotype was observed at least ten times. The chain combines TRBV4-1 with TRBJ2-3, with no clear D. Germline V gene sequence: CDR1 MGHRA, CDR2 YSYEKL. V lost 3 bases, J lost 6 bases, and 13 bases lay in between. The CDR3 is 14 amino acids. The CDR3 sequence: CASSQVQTSDTQYF. The CDR3 nucleotides read TGCGCCAGCAGCCAGGTTCAGACTTCGGATACGCAGTATTTT.

This clonotype appeared many times. The J gene is TRBJ2-7, the V gene TRBV6-2 or TRBV6-3; TRBD1 might be the D (5 bases). The CDR3 extends over 16 amino acids. Trimming took 5 bases from V and 9 from J, leaving 26 bases between them. Germline CDR1 MNHEY, CDR2 SVGEGT. In DNA form, the CDR3 reads TGTGCCAGCAGTGAAGCCGGATCGTCGGCAGGGTATGTGCAGTACTTC. Protein: CASSEAGSSAGYVQYF.

The chain employs TRBV23-1 and TRBJ1-5; TRBD1 aligns across 12 bases. TRBV23-1 is classed as an ORF, of uncertain function. There are 18 residues in the CDR3. Trimming took 6 bases from V and 3 from J; bases not matched to a gene: 12. CDR3 DNA sequence: TGCGCCAGCAGAAACCGGGACAGGGGGCTTGGGAACAATCAGCCCCAGCATTTT. Encoded protein: CASRNRDRGLGNNQPQHF.

With respect to this clonotype: Just one base apart from a much larger clone, this may be a read error. This rearrangement joins TRBV3-1 to TRBJ2-5, with D perhaps matching TRBD1 (6 bases). Germline values: CDR1 LGHDT, CDR2 YNNKEL (reference sequence). V lost 9 bases, J lost 0 bases, and 11 bases lay in between. The CDR3 extends over 13 amino acids. The CDR3 DNA reads TGTGCCAGTCTAACAGGGAACCAAGAGACCCAGTACTTC. Translating it yields CASLTGNQETQYF.

Concerning this clonotype itself: A read error is the likely source, as a far larger clone sits one nucleotide away. The chain recombines TRBV7-2 with TRBJ2-1, with D possibly matching TRBD2 (6 bases). The CDR3 runs 15 residues. The V end was cut by 3 bases, the J end by 13 bases, with 22 bases between. CDR1 and CDR2 (germline): SGHTA, FQGNSA. The CDR3 coding sequence is TGTGCCAGCAGCTTCCCGACTAGTCGGGTAGAGACCCAGTTCTTC. It translates to CASSFPTSRVETQFF.

At least ten counts were recorded for this clonotype. The V gene is TRBV7-8, the J gene TRBJ2-7, with D unresolved. The CDR3 length is 14 residues. The V end was cut by 0 bases, the J end by 2 bases, with 8 bases between. The germline V gene has CDR1 SGHVS and CDR2 FQNEAQ. The chain's CDR3 is CASSLAPNPYEQYF. In DNA, the CDR3 is TGTGCCAGCAGCTTAGCTCCAAATCCCTACGAGCAGTACTTC.

This clonotype was recorded at least ten times. The chain employs TRBV20-1 and TRBJ1-1; 8 nucleotides match TRBD1. The V segment lost 0 bases and the J segment 3 bases; nucleotides outside the gene matches: 6. Per germline, CDR1 DFQATT and CDR2 SNEGSKA (reference sequence). The CDR3 loop spans 15 amino acids. The CDR3 protein is CSARDPQGVDTEAFF. The CDR3 coding sequence is TGCAGTGCTAGAGATCCACAGGGGGTAGACACTGAAGCTTTCTTT.

The chain has TRBV6-8 and TRBJ2-1; TRBD1 agrees at 12 bases. The CDR3 consists of 17 residues. V lost 6 bases and J lost 8; bases outside the gene matches: 14. Per germline, CDR1 MNHGY and CDR2 SAAAGT. In DNA, the CDR3 is TGTGCCAGCAGCTTTGGGCCACCGGGACAGGGGGCCGATGAGCAGTTCTTC. It encodes CASSFGPPGQGADEQFF.